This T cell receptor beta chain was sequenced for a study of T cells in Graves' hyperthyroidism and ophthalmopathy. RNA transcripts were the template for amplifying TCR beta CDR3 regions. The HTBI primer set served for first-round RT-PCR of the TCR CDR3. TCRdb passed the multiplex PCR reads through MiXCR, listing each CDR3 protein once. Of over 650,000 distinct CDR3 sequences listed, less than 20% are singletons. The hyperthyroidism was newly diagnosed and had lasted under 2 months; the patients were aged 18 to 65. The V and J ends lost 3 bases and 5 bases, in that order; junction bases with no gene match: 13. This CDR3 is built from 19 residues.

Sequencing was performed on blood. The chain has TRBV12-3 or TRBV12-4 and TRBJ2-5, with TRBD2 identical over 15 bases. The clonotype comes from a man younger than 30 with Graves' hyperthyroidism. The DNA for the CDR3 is TGTGCCAGCAGTTTGAAGAGAGGACTAGCGGGAGGGCGCGGTGAGACCCAGTACTTC. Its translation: CASSLKRGLAGGRGETQYF.